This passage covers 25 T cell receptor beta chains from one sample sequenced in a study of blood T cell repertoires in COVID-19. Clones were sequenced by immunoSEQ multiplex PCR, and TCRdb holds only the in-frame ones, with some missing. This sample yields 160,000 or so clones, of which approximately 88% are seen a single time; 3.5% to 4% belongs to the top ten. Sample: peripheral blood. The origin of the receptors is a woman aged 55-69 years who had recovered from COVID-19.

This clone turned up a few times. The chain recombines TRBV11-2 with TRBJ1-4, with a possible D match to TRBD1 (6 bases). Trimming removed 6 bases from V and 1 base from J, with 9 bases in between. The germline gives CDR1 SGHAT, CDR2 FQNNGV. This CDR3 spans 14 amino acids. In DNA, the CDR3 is TGTGCCAGCAGACCAGGGGAAACTAATGAAAAACTGTTTTTT. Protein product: CASRPGETNEKLFF.

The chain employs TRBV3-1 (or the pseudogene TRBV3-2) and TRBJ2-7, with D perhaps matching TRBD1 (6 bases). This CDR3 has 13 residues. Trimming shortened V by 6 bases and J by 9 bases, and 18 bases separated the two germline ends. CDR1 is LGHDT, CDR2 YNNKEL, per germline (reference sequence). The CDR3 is CASSAQGPFGQYF. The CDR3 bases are TGTGCCAGCAGTGCGCAGGGGCCTTTTGGGCAGTACTTC.

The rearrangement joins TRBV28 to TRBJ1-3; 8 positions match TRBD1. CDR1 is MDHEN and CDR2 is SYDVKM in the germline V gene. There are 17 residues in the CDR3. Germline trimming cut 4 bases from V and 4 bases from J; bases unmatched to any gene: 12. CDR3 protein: CASSSAEQGVSGNTIYF. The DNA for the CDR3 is TGTGCCAGCAGTTCGGCCGAACAGGGGGTGAGCGGAAACACCATATATTTT.

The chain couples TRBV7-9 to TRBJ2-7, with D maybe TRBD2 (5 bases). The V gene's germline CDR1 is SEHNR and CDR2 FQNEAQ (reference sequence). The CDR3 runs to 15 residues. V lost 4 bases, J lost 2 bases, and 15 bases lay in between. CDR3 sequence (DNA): TGTGCCAGCAGCTCCCCCGGACTGGCTACCTACGAGCAGTACTTC. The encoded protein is CASSSPGLATYEQYF.

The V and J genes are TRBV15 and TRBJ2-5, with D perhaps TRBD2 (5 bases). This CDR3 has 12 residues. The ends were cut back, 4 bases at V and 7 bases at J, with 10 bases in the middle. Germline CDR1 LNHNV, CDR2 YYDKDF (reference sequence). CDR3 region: CATSTSTGTQYF. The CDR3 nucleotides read TGTGCCACCAGCACTAGCACGGGGACCCAGTACTTC.

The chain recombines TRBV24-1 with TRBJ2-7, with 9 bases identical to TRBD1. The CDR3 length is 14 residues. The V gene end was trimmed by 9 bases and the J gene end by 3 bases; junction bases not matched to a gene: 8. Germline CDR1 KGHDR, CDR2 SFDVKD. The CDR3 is CATPGTGSVYEQYF. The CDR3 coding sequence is TGTGCCACCCCAGGGACAGGGAGCGTCTACGAGCAGTACTTC.

The CDR3 sequence: CASSPNDRGRGTDTQYF. The CDR3 DNA sequence: TGCGCCAGCAGCCCAAACGACAGGGGGCGTGGCACAGATACGCAGTATTTT. The chain employs TRBV4-1 and TRBJ2-3; 10 bases map to TRBD1. The V segment lost 4 bases and the J segment 1 base; nucleotides outside the gene matches: 8. The CDR3 consists of 17 residues. The germline V gene encodes CDR1 MGHRA and CDR2 YSYEKL.

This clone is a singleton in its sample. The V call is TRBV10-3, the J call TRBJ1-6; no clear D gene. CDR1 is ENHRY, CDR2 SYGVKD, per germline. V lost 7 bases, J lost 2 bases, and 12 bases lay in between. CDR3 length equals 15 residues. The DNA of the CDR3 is TGTGCCATCACCCAAGGAGGGACCTATAATTCACCCCTCCACTTT. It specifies CAITQGGTYNSPLHF.

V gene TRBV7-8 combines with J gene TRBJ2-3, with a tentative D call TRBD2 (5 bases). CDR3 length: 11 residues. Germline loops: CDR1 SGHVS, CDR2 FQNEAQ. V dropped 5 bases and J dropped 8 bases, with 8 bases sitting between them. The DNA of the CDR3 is TGTGCCAGCAGCCCAGGAGGTACGCAGTATTTT. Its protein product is CASSPGGTQYF.

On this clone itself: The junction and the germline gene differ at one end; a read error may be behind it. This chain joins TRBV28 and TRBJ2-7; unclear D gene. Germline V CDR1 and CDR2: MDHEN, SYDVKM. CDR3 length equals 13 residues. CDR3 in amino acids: CASSFGLGRPTVF. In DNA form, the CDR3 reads TGTGCCAGCAGTTTTGGGCTCGGCAGGCCTACCGTCTTC.

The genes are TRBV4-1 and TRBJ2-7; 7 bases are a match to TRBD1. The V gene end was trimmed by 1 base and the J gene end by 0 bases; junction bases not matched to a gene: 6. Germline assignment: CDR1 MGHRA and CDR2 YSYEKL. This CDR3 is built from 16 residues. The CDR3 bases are TGCGCCAGCAGCCAAGGGGCTAGGACAGGCTCCTACGAGCAGTACTTC. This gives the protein CASSQGARTGSYEQYF.

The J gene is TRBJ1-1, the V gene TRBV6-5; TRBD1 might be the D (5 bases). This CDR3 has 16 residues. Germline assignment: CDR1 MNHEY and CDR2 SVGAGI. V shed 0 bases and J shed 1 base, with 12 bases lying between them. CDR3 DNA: TGTGCCAGCAGTTACTCGCGACAGACCAGGAACACTGAAGCTTTCTTT. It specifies CASSYSRQTRNTEAFF.

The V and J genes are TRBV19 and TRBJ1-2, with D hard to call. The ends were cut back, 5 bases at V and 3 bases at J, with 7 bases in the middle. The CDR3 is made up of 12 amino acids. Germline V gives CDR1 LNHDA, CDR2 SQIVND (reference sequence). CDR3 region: CASSAKHYGYTF. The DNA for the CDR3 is TGTGCCAGTAGTGCCAAGCACTATGGCTACACCTTC.

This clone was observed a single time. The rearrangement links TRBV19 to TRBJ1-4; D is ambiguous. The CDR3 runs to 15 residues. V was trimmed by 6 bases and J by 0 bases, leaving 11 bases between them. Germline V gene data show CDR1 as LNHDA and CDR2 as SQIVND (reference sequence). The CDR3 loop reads CASRGADATNEKLFF. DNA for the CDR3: TGTGCCAGTAGGGGAGCGGATGCAACTAATGAAAAACTGTTTTTT.

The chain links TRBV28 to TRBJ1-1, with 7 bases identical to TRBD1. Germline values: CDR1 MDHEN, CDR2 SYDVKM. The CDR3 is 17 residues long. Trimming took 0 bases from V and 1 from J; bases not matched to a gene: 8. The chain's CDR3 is CASSLWGGQSSNTEAFF. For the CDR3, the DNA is TGTGCCAGCAGTTTATGGGGGGGACAGTCTTCGAACACTGAAGCTTTCTTT.

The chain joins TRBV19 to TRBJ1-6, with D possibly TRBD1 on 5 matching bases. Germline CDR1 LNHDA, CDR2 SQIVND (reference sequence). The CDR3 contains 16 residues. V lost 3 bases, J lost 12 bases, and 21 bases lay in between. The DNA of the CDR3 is TGTGCCAGTAGTATGTCGGGGGTGTCAGCCGCCAGACCCCTCCACTTT. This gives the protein CASSMSGVSAARPLHF.

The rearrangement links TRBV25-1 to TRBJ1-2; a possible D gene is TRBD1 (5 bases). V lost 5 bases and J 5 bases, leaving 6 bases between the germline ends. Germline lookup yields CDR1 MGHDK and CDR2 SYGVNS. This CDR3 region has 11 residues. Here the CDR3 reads CASSSGYGYTF. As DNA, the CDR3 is TGTGCCAGCAGTTCAGGGTATGGCTACACCTTC.

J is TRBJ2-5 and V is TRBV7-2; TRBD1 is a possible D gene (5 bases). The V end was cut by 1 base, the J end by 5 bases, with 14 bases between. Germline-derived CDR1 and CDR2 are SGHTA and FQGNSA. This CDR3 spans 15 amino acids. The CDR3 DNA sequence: TGTGCCAGCAGCTTAGGGGGCTTCCCTTGGGAGACCCAGTACTTC. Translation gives CASSLGGFPWETQYF.

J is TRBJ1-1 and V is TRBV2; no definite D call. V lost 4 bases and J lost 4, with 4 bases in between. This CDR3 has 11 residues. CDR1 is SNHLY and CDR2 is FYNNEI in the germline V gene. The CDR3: CASSVITEAFF. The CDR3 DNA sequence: TGTGCCAGCAGTGTTATCACTGAAGCTTTCTTT.

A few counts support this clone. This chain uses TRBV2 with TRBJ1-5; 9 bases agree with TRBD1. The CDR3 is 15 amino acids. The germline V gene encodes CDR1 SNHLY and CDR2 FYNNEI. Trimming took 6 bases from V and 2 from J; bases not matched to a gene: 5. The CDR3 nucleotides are TGTGCCAGCAGATGGACAGGGGCCGGCAATCAGCCCCAGCATTTT. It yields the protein CASRWTGAGNQPQHF.

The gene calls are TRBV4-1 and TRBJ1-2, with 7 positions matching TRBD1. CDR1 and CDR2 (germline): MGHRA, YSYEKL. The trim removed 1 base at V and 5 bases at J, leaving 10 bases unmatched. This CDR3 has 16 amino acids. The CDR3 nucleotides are TGCGCCAGCAGCCAAGGCGGGGACAGCTTACGGTATGGCTACACCTTC. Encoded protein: CASSQGGDSLRYGYTF.

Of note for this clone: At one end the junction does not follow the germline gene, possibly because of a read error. CDR3 in amino acids: CASSSEYLASF. The CDR3, as DNA: TGCGCCAGCAGCTCGGAATACCTAGCGTCATTT. The V and J genes are TRBV5-1 and TRBJ2-3, with D possibly TRBD2 on 6 matching bases. Germline V gives CDR1 SGHRS, CDR2 YFSETQ. The length of the CDR3 is 11 residues.

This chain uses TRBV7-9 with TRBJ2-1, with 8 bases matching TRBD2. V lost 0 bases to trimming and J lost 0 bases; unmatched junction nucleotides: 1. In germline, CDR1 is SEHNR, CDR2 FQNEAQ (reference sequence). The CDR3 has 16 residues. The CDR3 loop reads CASSLALAASYNEQFF. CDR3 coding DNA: TGTGCCAGCAGCTTAGCACTAGCGGCCTCCTACAATGAGCAGTTCTTC.

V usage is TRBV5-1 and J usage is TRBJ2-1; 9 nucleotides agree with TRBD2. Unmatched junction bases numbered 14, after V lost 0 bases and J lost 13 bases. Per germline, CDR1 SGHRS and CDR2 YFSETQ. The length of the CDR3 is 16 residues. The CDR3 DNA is TGCGCCAGCAGCTTGGGAGCGGGGGGCACAGCTGGGAATCAGTTCTTC. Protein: CASSLGAGGTAGNQFF.

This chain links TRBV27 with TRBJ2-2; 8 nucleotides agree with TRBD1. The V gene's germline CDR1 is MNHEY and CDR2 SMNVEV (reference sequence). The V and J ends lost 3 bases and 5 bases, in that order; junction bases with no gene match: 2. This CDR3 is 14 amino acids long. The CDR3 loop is CASSFGDRTGELFF. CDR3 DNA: TGTGCCAGCAGTTTCGGGGACAGGACCGGGGAGCTGTTTTTT.